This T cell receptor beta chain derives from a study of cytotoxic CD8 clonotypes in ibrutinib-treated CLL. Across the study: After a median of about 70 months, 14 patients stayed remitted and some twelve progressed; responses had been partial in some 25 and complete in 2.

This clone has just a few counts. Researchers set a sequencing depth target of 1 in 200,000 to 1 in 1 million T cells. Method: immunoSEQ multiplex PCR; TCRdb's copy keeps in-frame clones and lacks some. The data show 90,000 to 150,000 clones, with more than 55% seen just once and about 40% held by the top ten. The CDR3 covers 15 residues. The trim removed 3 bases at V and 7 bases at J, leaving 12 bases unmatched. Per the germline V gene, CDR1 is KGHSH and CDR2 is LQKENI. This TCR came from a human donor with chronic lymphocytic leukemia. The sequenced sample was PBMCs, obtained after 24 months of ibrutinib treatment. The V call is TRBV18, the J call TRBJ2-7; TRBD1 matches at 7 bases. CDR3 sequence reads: CASSPIFRGQREQYF. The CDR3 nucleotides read TGTGCCAGCTCACCGATCTTTAGGGGGCAGAGGGAGCAGTACTTC.